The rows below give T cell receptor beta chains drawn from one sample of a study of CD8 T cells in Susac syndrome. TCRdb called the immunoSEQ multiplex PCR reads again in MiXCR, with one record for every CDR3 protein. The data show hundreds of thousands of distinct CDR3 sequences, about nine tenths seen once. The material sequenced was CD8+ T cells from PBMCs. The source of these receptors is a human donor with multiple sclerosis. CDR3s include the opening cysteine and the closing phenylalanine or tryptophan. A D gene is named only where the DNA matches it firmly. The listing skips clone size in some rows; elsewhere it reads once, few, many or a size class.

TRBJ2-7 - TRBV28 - CASSLMLGSYEQYF TGTGCCAGCAGTTTAATGTTGGGGAGTTACGAGCAGTACTTC
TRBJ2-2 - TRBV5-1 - CASSLASGVYTGELFF TGCGCCAGCAGCTTGGCCTCAGGGGTCTACACCGGGGAGCTGTTTTTT
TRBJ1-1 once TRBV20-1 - CSARVPLNTEAFF TGCAGTGCTAGAGTTCCCTTAAACACTGAAGCTTTCTTT
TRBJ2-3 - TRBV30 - CAWSVTRHLKDTQYF TGTGCCTGGAGTGTAACCCGCCACCTAAAGGATACGCAGTATTTT
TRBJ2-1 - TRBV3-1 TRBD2 CASSLAGGRYNEQFF TGTGCCAGCAGTCTAGCGGGGGGGCGCTACAATGAGCAGTTCTTC
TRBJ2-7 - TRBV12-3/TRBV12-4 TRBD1 CASSLGQSSYEQYF TGTGCCAGCAGCTTGGGACAGAGCTCCTACGAGCAGTACTTC
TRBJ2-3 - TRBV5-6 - CASSNGGGGTDTQYF TGTGCCAGCAGCAACGGGGGCGGTGGCACAGATACGCAGTATTTT
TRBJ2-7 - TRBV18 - CASSPGSGTIYEQYF TGTGCCAGCTCACCCGGAAGCGGGACAATCTACGAGCAGTACTTC
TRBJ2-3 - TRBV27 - CASSLRQSTDTQYF TGTGCCAGCAGTTTACGGCAGAGCACAGATACGCAGTATTTT
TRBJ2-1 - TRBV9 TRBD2 CASSSRGGVAYNEQFF TGTGCCAGCAGCTCCCGGGGAGGGGTGGCCTACAATGAGCAGTTCTTC
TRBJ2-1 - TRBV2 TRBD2 CASSVPAGHEQFF TGTGCCAGCAGTGTCCCAGCGGGGCATGAGCAGTTCTTC
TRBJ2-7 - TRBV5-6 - CASSLGPGTISYEQYF TGTGCCAGCAGCTTGGGCCCCGGGACAATATCCTACGAGCAGTACTTC
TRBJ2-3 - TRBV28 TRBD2 CASSISLAGGRTDTQYF TGTGCCAGCAGCATATCTCTAGCGGGAGGTCGCACAGATACGCAGTATTTT